What follows describes a single T cell receptor beta chain. Measured with immunoSEQ multiplex PCR; TCRdb has only the in-frame clones, and not every one. Altogether about 200,000 clones are present, more than 75% being singletons, with the ten largest covering nearly 7.5%. Participants came from around 25 US areas, aged roughly 18 to 95 years. These data are taken from a study of blood T cell repertoires in COVID-19. Material for sequencing was PBMCs or T cells enriched from blood (not recorded which). This receptor was identified in a woman in her 40s with acute COVID-19.

The CDR3: CASSPIAGAYNEQFF. CDR3 bases: TGTGCCAGCAGCCCAATAGCGGGAGCTTACAATGAGCAGTTCTTC. The chain couples TRBV11-2 to TRBJ2-1; the match to TRBD2 covers 9 bases. With V trimmed by 5 bases and J by 4 bases, 6 bases remained unmatched. The CDR3 runs to 15 residues. Germline values: CDR1 SGHAT, CDR2 FQNNGV. The full variable domain, rest sourced from reference TRBV11-2 and TRBJ2-1, is EAGVAQSPRYKIIEKRQSVAFWCNPISGHATLYWYQQILGQGPKLLIQFQNNGVVDDSQLPKDRFSAERLKGVDSTLKIQPAKLEDSAVYLCASSPIAGAYNEQFFGPGTRLTVL.